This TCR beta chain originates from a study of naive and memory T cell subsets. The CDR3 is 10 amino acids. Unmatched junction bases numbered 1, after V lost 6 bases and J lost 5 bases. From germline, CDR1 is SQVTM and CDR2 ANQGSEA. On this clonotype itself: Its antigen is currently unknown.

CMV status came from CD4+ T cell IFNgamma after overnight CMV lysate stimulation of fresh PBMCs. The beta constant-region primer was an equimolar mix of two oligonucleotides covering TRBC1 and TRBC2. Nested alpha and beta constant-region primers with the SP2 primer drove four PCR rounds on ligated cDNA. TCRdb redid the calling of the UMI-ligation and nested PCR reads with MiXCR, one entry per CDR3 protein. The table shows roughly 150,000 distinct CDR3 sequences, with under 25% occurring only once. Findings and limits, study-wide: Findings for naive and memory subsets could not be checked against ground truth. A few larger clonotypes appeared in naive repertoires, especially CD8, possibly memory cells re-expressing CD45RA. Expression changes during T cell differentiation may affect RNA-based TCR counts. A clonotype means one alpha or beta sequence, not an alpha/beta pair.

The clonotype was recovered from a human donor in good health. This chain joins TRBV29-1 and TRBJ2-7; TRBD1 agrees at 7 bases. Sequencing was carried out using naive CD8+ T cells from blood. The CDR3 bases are TGCAGCGTCCAGGGGGACGAGCAGTACTTC. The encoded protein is CSVQGDEQYF.